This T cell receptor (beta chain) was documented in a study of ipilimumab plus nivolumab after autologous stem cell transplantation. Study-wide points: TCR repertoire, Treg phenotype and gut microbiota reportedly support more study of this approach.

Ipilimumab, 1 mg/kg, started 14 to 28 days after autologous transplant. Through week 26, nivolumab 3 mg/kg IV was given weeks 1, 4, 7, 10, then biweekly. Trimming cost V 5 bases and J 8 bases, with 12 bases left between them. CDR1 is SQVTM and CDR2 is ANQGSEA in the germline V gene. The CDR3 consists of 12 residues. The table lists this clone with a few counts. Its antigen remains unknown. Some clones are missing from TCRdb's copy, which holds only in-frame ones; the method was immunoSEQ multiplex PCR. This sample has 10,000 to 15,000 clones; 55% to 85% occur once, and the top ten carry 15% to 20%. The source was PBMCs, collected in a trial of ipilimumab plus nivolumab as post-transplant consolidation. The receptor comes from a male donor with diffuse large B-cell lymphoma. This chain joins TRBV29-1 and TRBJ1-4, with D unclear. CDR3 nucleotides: TGCAGCGTTCTCGGACTCACCGAAAAACTGTTTTTT. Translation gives CSVLGLTEKLFF.